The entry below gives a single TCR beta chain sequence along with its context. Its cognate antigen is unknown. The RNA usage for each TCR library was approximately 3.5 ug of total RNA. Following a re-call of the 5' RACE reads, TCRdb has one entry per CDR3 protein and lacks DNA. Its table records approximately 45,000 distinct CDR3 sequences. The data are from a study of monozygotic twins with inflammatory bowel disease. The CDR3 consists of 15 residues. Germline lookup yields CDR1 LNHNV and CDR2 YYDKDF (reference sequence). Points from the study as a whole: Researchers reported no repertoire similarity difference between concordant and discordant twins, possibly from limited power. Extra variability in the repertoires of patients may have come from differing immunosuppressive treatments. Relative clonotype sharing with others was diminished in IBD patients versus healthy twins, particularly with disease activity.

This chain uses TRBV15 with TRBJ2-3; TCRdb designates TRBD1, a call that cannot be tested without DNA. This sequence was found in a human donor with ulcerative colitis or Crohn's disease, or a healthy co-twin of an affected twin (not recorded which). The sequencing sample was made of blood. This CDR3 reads CATKGRGESTDTQYF.